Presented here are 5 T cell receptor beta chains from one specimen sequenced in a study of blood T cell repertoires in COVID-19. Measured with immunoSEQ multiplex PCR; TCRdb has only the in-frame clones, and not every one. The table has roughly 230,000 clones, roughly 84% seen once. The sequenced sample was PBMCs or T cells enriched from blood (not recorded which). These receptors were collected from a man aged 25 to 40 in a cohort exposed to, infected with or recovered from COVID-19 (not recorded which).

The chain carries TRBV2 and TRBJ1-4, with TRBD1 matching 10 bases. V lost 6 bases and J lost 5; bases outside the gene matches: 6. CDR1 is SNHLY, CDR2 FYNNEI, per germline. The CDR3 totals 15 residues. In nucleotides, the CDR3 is TGTGCCAGCAGCTTAAGGGGACAGGGGAATGAAAAACTGTTTTTT. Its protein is CASSLRGQGNEKLFF.

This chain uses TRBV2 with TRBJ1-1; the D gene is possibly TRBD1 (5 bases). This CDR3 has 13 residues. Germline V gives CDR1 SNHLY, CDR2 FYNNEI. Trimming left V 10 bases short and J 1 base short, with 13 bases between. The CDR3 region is CANHPQGNTEAFF. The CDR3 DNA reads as TGTGCCAACCATCCCCAGGGGAACACTGAAGCTTTCTTT.

CDR3 DNA sequence: TGTGCCAGTAGTACGATCGCGACGGGGAACTATGGCTACACCTTC. Translated: CASSTIATGNYGYTF. This rearrangement joins TRBV19 to TRBJ1-2; no firm D call. The length of the CDR3 is 15 residues. Germline V gene lookup returns CDR1 LNHDA and CDR2 SQIVND (reference sequence). V lost 4 bases to trimming and J lost 2 bases, with 14 bases between them.

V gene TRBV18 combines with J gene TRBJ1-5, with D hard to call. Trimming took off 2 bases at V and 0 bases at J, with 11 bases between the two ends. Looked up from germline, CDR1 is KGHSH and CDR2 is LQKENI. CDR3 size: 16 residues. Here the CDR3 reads CASSPGVFYSNQPQHF. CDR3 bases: TGTGCCAGCTCACCAGGAGTGTTCTATAGCAATCAGCCCCAGCATTTT.

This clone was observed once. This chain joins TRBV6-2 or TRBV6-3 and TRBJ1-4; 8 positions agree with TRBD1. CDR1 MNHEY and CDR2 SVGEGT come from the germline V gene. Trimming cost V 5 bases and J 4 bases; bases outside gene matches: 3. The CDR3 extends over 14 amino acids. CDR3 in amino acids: CASSLDRGNEKLFF. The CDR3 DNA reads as TGTGCCAGCAGTCTCGACAGGGGTAATGAAAAACTGTTTTTT.